The 18 T cell receptor beta chains given below trace back to one sample, sequenced in a study of read filtering for tumor transcriptome and immune sequencing. Molecular barcoded adaptors covering alpha/delta and beta/gamma chains were used on about 390 ng RNA. Each CDR3 protein gets one entry after TCRdb re-called the reads with MiXCR. The profile shows 50,000 to 65,000 distinct CDR3 sequences, roughly 12% of them singletons. The sequenced material came from a population of CD138-negative cells sorted from bone marrow. These receptors all stem from a donor at least 40 years old with multiple myeloma.

At least ten counts were recorded for this clonotype. The rearrangement uses TRBV6-1 and TRBJ1-5, with unresolved D. Germline CDR1 reads MNHNS; CDR2 reads SASEGT. Trimming stripped 4 bases from V and 3 bases from J, with 1 base between. The CDR3 is 11 amino acids. The DNA of the CDR3 is TGTGCCAGCAGTGCCAATCAGCCCCAGCATTTT. It yields the protein CASSANQPQHF.

The chain recombines TRBV7-6 with TRBJ2-5, with 11 bases aligning to TRBD2. The CDR3 has 17 residues. Germline V CDR1 and CDR2: SGHVS, FNYEAQ. The trim removed 5 bases at V and 5 bases at J, leaving 13 bases unmatched. The CDR3, as DNA: TGTGCCAGCAGCCCGATTGGTAGCGGGGGGGCCTCGGAGACCCAGTACTTC. Its protein product is CASSPIGSGGASETQYF. Looking up the rest from reference TRBV7-6 and TRBJ2-5 gives the full variable domain: GAGVSQSPRYKVTKRGQDVALRCDPISGHVSLYWYRQALGQGPEFLTYFNYEAQQDKSGLPNDRFSAERPEGSISTLTIQRTEQRDSAMYRCASSPIGSGGASETQYFGPGTRLLVL.

This clonotype was observed many times. This chain joins TRBV3-1 and TRBJ2-5, with 9 bases fitting TRBD2. The germline CDR1 and CDR2 sequences are LGHDT and YNNKEL (reference sequence). J lost 5 bases, V lost 4 bases, and 14 bases had no gene match. CDR3 length: 17 residues. The CDR3 loop reads CASSPLGESGGKETQYF. The CDR3 nucleotides read TGTGCCAGCAGCCCTCTAGGGGAAAGCGGGGGGAAGGAGACCCAGTACTTC.

Ten or more counts support this clonotype. The rearrangement uses TRBV7-2 and TRBJ2-3, with 11 bases fitting TRBD2. Trimming cost V 3 bases and J 1 base; bases outside gene matches: 9. Germline CDR1 and CDR2: SGHTA and FQGNSA. The CDR3 is 18 amino acids. CDR3 protein: CASSLSAGLAARTDTQYF. For the CDR3, the DNA is TGTGCCAGCAGCTTGTCCGCGGGACTAGCGGCCCGCACAGATACGCAGTATTTT.

This clonotype was seen repeatedly, ten times or more. The CDR3 spells CASSQDAGNDEKLFF. The CDR3, as DNA: TGTGCCAGCAGCCAAGATGCGGGAAACGATGAAAAACTGTTTTTT. This chain links TRBV4-2 with TRBJ1-4; D remains ambiguous. V was pared by 0 bases and J by 6 bases, with 11 bases between. CDR1 LGHNA and CDR2 YNFKEQ come from the germline V gene. CDR3 length equals 15 residues.

This clonotype appeared many times. The rearrangement uses TRBV6-4 and TRBJ1-1, with 8 bases that match TRBD1. There are 15 residues in the CDR3. V was clipped by 4 bases and J by 4 bases; unmatched bases: 8. Germline loops: CDR1 MRHNA, CDR2 SNTAGT. DNA for the CDR3: TGTGCCAGCAGTGGGACAGGGCTTGGGACCACTGAAGCTTTCTTT. Its translation is CASSGTGLGTTEAFF.

This clonotype was observed many times. V usage is TRBV5-4 and J usage is TRBJ2-3; possible D gene TRBD1, 6 bases. CDR1 is SGHNT and CDR2 is YYREEE in the germline V gene (reference sequence). V was clipped by 0 bases and J by 4 bases, with 15 bases between them. The CDR3 has 16 amino acids. The chain's CDR3 is CASSLGLNRDPDTQYF. CDR3 sequence (DNA): TGTGCCAGCAGCTTGGGCCTAAACAGGGACCCAGATACGCAGTATTTT.

About this clonotype: This sequence may be a read error, since a much larger clone differs from it by one base. V gene TRBV3-1 combines with J gene TRBJ2-4; D gene unclear. The CDR3 totals 13 residues. From germline, CDR1 is LGHDT and CDR2 YNNKEL (reference sequence). CDR3 protein: CASSLMNKNTQYF. The CDR3 DNA is TGTGCCAGTAGCTTGATGAACAAAAACACTCAGTACTTC. Looking up the rest from reference TRBV3-1 and TRBJ2-4 gives the full variable domain: DTAVSQTPKYLVTQMGNDKSIKCEQNLGHDTMYWYKQDSKKFLKIMFSYNNKELIINETVPNRFSPKSPDKAHLNLHINSLELGDSAVYFCASSLMNKNTQYFGAGTRLSVL.

This clonotype was seen a few times. Mismatch with germline at one junction end may stem from a read error. The V and J genes are TRBV6-4 and TRBJ2-7; D gene ambiguous. Germline loops: CDR1 MRHNA, CDR2 SNTAGT. CDR3 length: 14 residues. The CDR3 reads CAGSGLDSVDEQYF. DNA of the CDR3: TGTGCCGGCAGTGGTTTGGATTCGGTGGACGAGCAGTACTTC.

On this clonotype itself: With a much larger clone just one base away, this may be a read error. The final CDR3 position lacks the conserved phenylalanine or tryptophan, pointing to a likely read error. The chain carries TRBV29-1 and TRBJ2-5; the D gene is possibly TRBD1 (5 bases). Germline V lookup: CDR1 SQVTM, CDR2 ANQGSEA. This CDR3 contains 11 residues. Trimming removed 4 bases from V and 5 bases from J, with 8 bases in between. The CDR3 region has the DNA TGCAGCGTTGGTAGGGGCGAGACCCAGTACATC. It specifies CSVGRGETQYI.

This clonotype appeared many times. The CDR3 here is CASSLERLPRDEQYF. The CDR3 region has the DNA TGCGCCAGCAGCTTGGAAAGGCTACCCCGGGACGAGCAGTACTTC. This rearrangement joins TRBV5-1 to TRBJ2-7; D is ambiguous. The germline V and J ends were trimmed by 0 bases and 5 bases, with 15 bases remaining between them. Germline V gene sequence: CDR1 SGHRS, CDR2 YFSETQ. The CDR3 loop spans 15 amino acids. Together with reference TRBV5-1 and TRBJ2-7, the CDR3 gives the full variable domain: KAGVTQTPRYLIKTRGQQVTLSCSPISGHRSVSWYQQTPGQGLQFLFEYFSETQRNKGNFPGRFSGRQFSNSRSEMNVSTLELGDSALYLCASSLERLPRDEQYFGPGTRLTVT.

V usage is TRBV2 and J usage is TRBJ1-1, with D perhaps TRBD1 (5 bases). This CDR3 comprises 14 residues. CDR1 SNHLY and CDR2 FYNNEI come from the germline V gene. V lost 2 bases to trimming and J lost 4 bases, with 11 bases between them. CDR3 amino acids: CASSEQGQCTEAFF. The CDR3 nucleotides read TGTGCCAGCAGTGAACAGGGTCAATGCACTGAAGCTTTCTTT. Full variable domain (remainder filled in from reference TRBV2 and TRBJ1-1): EPEVTQTPSHQVTQMGQEVILRCVPISNHLYFYWYRQILGQKVEFLVSFYNNEISEKSEIFDDQFSVERPDGSNFTLKIRSTKLEDSAMYFCASSEQGQCTEAFFGQGTRLTVV.

The sample holds many counts of this clonotype. This chain uses TRBV6-1 with TRBJ1-5, with TRBD1 as a possible D gene (5 bases). This CDR3 region has 13 residues. The V gene lost 3 bases and the J gene lost 7 bases, with 10 bases spanning the gap. Germline values: CDR1 MNHNS, CDR2 SASEGT. The CDR3 is CASSDRQGQPQHF. The CDR3 coding sequence is TGTGCCAGCAGTGATAGGCAGGGACAGCCCCAGCATTTT.

This clonotype was seen at least ten times. The rearrangement uses TRBV7-2 and TRBJ2-1, with D possibly matching TRBD2 (5 bases). Germline V gene data show CDR1 as SGHTA and CDR2 as FQGNSA. The V and J ends lost 1 base and 8 bases respectively, with 12 bases between them. The CDR3 has 14 residues. The CDR3 nucleotides are TGTGCCAGCAGCTTAGAGACGCTAGCCCATGAGCAGTTCTTC. It translates to CASSLETLAHEQFF.

This clonotype was seen ten or more times. The chain employs TRBV7-2 and TRBJ1-1, with 7 bases aligning to TRBD1. Germline V gives CDR1 SGHTA, CDR2 FQGNSA. This CDR3 contains 14 residues. Trimming took 5 bases from V and 0 from J; bases not matched to a gene: 3. Here the CDR3 reads CASSNGQVNTEAFF. CDR3 DNA sequence: TGTGCCAGCAGCAACGGACAGGTGAACACTGAAGCTTTCTTT.

A few counts support this clonotype. The chain is built from TRBV12-3 or TRBV12-4 and TRBJ1-1, with 7 nucleotides matching TRBD1. The V gene end was trimmed by 7 bases and the J gene end by 2 bases; junction bases not matched to a gene: 7. The CDR3 totals 14 residues. CDR3 bases: TGTGCCAGCAAACAGGACAGGCCAAACACTGAAGCTTTCTTT. It translates to CASKQDRPNTEAFF.

This clonotype was seen a few times. This chain connects TRBV7-9 to TRBJ2-2; 8 bases are a match to TRBD1. The length of the CDR3 is 15 residues. J lost 4 bases, V lost 5 bases, and 6 bases had no gene match. Germline V lookup: CDR1 SEHNR, CDR2 FQNEAQ (reference sequence). In DNA, the CDR3 is TGTGCCAGCAGCGAGGGACAGGCAGTCACCGGGGAGCTGTTTTTT. This translates into CASSEGQAVTGELFF.

This clonotype has at least ten counts. V is TRBV7-2 and J is TRBJ1-1; perhaps TRBD1 as D (5 bases). The CDR3 covers 15 residues. CDR1 and CDR2 from the germline V gene are SGHTA and FQGNSA. The ends were cut back, 5 bases at V and 5 bases at J, with 18 bases in the middle. The DNA of the CDR3 is TGTGCCAGCAGCCCGGGGGGTTGGGGAGGGACTGAAGCTTTCTTT. It translates to CASSPGGWGGTEAFF.